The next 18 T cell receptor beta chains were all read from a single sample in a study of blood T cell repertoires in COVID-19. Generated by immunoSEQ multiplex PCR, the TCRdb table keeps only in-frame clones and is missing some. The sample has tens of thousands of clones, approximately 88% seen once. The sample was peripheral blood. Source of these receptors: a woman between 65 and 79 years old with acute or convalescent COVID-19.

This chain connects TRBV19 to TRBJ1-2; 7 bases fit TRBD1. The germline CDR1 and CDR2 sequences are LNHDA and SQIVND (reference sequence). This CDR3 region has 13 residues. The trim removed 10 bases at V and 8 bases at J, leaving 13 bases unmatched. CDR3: CATTPTGLGGYTF. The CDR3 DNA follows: TGTGCCACCACCCCGACAGGGCTCGGAGGCTACACCTTC.

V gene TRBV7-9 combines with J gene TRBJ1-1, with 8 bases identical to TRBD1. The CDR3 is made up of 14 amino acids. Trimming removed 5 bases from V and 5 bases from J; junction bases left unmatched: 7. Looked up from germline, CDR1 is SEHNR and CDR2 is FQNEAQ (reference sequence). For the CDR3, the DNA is TGTGCCAGCAGCATTGGACAGGGTTGGACTGAAGCTTTCTTT. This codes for CASSIGQGWTEAFF. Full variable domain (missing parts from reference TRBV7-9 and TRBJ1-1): DTGVSQNPRHKITKRGQNVTFRCDPISEHNRLYWYRQTLGQGPEFLTYFQNEAQLEKSRLLSDRFSAERPKGSFSTLEIQRTEQGDSAMYLCASSIGQGWTEAFFGQGTRLTVV.

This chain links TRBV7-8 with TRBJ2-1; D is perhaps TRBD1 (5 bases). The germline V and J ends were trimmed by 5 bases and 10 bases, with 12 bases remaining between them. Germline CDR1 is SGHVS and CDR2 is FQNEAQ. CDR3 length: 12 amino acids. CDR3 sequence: CASSRNDREQFF. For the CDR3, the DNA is TGTGCCAGCAGCCGAAATGACAGAGAGCAGTTCTTC.

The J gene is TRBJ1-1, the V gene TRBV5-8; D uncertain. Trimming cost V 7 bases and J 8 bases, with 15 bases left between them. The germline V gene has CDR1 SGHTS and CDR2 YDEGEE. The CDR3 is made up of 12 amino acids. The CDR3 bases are TGTGCCAGCCGCCGGGGAGTTGGAGAAGCTTTCTTT. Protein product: CASRRGVGEAFF.

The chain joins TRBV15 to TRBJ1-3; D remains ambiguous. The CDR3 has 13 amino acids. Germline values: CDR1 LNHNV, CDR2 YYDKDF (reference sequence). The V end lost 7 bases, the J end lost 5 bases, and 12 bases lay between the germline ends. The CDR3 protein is CATTARERNTIYF. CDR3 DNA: TGTGCCACCACCGCGAGGGAGAGAAACACCATATATTTT.

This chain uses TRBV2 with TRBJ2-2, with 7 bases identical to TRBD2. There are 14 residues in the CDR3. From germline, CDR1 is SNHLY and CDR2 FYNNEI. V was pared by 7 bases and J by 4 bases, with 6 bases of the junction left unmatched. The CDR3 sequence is CASMRAGFTGELFF. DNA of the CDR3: TGTGCCAGCATGCGAGCGGGATTCACCGGGGAGCTGTTTTTT. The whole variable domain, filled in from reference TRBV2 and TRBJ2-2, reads EPEVTQTPSHQVTQMGQEVILRCVPISNHLYFYWYRQILGQKVEFLVSFYNNEISEKSEIFDDQFSVERPDGSNFTLKIRSTKLEDSAMYFCASMRAGFTGELFFGEGSRLTVL.

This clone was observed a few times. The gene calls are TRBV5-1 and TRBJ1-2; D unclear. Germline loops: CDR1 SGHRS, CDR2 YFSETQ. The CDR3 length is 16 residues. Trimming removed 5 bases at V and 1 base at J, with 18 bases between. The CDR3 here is CASRQSPGTVNYGYTF. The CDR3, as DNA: TGCGCCAGCAGACAGTCTCCTGGAACAGTTAACTATGGCTACACCTTC.

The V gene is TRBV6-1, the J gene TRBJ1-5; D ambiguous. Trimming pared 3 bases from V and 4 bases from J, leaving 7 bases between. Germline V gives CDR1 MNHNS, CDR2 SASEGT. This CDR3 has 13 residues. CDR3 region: CASSERWNQPQHF. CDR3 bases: TGTGCCAGCAGTGAGAGGTGGAATCAGCCCCAGCATTTT.

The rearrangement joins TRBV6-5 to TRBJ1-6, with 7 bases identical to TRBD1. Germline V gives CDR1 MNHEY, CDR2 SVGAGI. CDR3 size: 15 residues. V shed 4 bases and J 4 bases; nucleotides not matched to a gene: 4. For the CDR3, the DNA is TGTGCCAGCAGTTGGACAGGAACATATAATTCACCCCTCCACTTT. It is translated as CASSWTGTYNSPLHF.

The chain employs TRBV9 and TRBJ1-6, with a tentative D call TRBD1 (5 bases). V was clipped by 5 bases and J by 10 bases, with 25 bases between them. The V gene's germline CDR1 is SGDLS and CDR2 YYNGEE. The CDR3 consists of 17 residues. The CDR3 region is CASSLRGHSREGSPLHF. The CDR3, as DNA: TGTGCCAGCAGTTTACGCGGACATTCGCGAGAAGGATCACCCCTCCACTTT.

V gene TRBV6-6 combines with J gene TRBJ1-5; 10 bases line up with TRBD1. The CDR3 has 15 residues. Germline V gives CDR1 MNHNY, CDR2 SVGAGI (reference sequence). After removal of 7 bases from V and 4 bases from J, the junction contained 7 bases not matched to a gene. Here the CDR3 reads CASTRGDRGNQPQHF. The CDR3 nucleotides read TGTGCCAGCACCCGAGGGGACAGGGGAAATCAGCCCCAGCATTTT.

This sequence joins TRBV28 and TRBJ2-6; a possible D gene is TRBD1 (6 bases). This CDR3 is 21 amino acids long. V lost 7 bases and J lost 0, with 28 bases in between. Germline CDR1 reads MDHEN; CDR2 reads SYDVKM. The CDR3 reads CASTTYHPRTGRLSGANVLTF. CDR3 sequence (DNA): TGTGCCAGCACCACCTACCATCCCCGAACAGGGAGACTCTCTGGGGCCAACGTCCTGACTTTC.

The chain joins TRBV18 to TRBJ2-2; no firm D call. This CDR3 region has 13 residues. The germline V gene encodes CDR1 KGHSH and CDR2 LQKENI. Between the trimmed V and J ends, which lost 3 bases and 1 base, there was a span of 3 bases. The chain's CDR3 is CASSPQNTGELFF. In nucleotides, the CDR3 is TGTGCCAGCTCACCCCAGAACACCGGGGAGCTGTTTTTT.

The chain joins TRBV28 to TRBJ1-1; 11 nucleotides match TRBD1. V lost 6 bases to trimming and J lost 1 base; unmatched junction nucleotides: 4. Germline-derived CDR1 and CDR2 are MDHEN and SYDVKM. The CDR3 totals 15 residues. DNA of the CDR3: TGTGCCAGCAGCCCTGGGACAGGGGGGAACACTGAAGCTTTCTTT. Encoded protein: CASSPGTGGNTEAFF.

DNA of the CDR3: TGTGCCACCAGCAGAGCCCCCGGGAGCCTCTTCTATGGCTACACCTTC. Protein product: CATSRAPGSLFYGYTF. V and J are TRBV15 and TRBJ1-2; D is unclear. Per the germline V gene, CDR1 is LNHNV and CDR2 is YYDKDF (reference sequence). V lost 1 base and J 4 bases, leaving 16 bases between the germline ends. There are 16 residues in the CDR3.

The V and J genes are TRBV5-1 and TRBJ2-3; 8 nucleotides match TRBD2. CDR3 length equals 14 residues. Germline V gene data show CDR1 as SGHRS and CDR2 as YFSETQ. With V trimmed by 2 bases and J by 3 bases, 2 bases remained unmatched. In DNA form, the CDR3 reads TGCGCCAGCAGCTTCACTAGCGGTACAGATACGCAGTATTTT. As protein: CASSFTSGTDTQYF. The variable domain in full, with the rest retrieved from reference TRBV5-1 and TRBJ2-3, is KAGVTQTPRYLIKTRGQQVTLSCSPISGHRSVSWYQQTPGQGLQFLFEYFSETQRNKGNFPGRFSGRQFSNSRSEMNVSTLELGDSALYLCASSFTSGTDTQYFGPGTRLTVL.

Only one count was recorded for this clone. CDR3 sequence reads: CASRKPGTGNDEQYF. The CDR3 DNA sequence: TGTGCCAGCAGAAAACCCGGGACAGGGAACGACGAGCAGTACTTC. The V call is TRBV28, the J call TRBJ2-7, with TRBD1 identical over 9 bases. The CDR3 consists of 15 residues. V lost 6 bases to trimming and J lost 5 bases; unmatched junction nucleotides: 11. Germline values: CDR1 MDHEN, CDR2 SYDVKM. The variable domain in full, with the rest retrieved from reference TRBV28 and TRBJ2-7, is DVKVTQSSRYLVKRTGEKVFLECVQDMDHENMFWYRQDPGLGLRLIYFSYDVKMKEKGDIPEGYSVSREKKERFSLILESASTNQTSMYLCASRKPGTGNDEQYFGPGTRLTVT.

The CDR3 region has the DNA TGCAGTGCTAGTACCCGAGGACTAGCGGGAGGCAATGAGCAGTTCTTC. Translating it yields CSASTRGLAGGNEQFF. This chain joins TRBV20-1 and TRBJ2-1; 14 bases line up with TRBD2. The CDR3 consists of 16 residues. Germline V gene lookup returns CDR1 DFQATT and CDR2 SNEGSKA (reference sequence). The V and J ends lost 3 bases and 6 bases, in that order; junction bases with no gene match: 7.